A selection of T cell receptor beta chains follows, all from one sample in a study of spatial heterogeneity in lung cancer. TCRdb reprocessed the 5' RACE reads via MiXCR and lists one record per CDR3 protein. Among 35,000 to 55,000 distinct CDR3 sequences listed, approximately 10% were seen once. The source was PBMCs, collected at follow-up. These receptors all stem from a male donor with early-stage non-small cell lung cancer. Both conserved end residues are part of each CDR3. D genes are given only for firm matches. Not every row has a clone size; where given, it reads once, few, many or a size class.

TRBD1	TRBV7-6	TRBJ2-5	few	TGTGCCAGCAGCCCTCTTGGGGGACAGCAAGAGACCCAGTACTTC	CASSPLGGQQETQYF
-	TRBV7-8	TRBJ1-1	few	TGTGCCAGCAGCTTAGAATCTACTGGGAGGGCTTTCTTT	CASSLESTGRAFF
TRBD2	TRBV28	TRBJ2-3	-	TGTGCCAGCAGTTCACCTAGCGGGCCGAGCACAGATACGCAGTATTTT	CASSSPSGPSTDTQYF
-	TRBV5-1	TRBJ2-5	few	TGCGCCAGCAGCATAGGACGGGGAGGAGAGACCCAGTACTTC	CASSIGRGGETQYF
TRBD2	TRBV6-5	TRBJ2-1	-	TGTGCCAGCAGGGGGGATAGCGGGACAACGAAGGAGTTCTTC	CASRGDSGTTKEFF
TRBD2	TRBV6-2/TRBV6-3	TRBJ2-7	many	TGTGCCAGCAGTTATCCTACTAGCGGGAGGGTCTACGAGCAGTACTTC	CASSYPTSGRVYEQYF
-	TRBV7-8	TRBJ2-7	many	TGTGCCAGCAGCTTAGTACGCTCGGATTTCTCCTACGAGCAGTACTTC	CASSLVRSDFSYEQYF
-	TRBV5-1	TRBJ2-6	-	TGCGCCAGCACAATAGACAGGAGCCGCTCTGGGGCCAACGTCCTGACTTTC	CASTIDRSRSGANVLTF
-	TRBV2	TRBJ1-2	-	TGTGCCAGCAGGGCAAGACCACTCCGCTATGGCTACACCTTC	CASRARPLRYGYTF
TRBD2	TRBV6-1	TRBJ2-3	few	TGTGCCAGCACCCCCCGCGGGAGGGCTAGCACAGATACGCAGTATTTT	CASTPRGRASTDTQYF
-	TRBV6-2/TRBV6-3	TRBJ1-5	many	TGTGCCAGCAGTTACTCCGGGTCGCAGGGGCAGCCCCAGCATTTT	CASSYSGSQGQPQHF
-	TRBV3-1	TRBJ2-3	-	TGTGCCAGCAGCCAACAGGGCAGGATCGCAGATACGCAGTATTTT	CASSQQGRIADTQYF
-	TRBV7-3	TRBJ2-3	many	TGTGCCAGCAGCCTCTCGGTCGGGACGGTCACAGATACGCAGTATTTT	CASSLSVGTVTDTQYF
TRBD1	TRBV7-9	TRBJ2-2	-	TGTGCCAGCAGCCTTACAGGGGGCGTCCGTCCGGGCACCGGGGAGCTGTTTTTT	CASSLTGGVRPGTGELFF
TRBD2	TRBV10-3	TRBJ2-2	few	TGTGCCATCCGACTAGCGGGGAACACCGGGGAGCTGTTTTTT	CAIRLAGNTGELFF
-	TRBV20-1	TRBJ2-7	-	TGCAGTGCTAGAGACTTTTCCGGGAGAGACACCTACGAGCAGTACTTC	CSARDFSGRDTYEQYF
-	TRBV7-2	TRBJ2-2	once	TGTGCCAGCAGCTCCACTGCCCCACTAGATTCCGGGGAGCTGTTTTTT	CASSSTAPLDSGELFF
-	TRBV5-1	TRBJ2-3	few	TGCGCCAGCAGGGACAGTCGGGGCACAGATACGCAGTATTTT	CASRDSRGTDTQYF
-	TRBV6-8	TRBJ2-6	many	TGTGCCAGCAGTTACTCACCGGGACGGCCCTCTGGGGCCAACGTCCTGACTTTC	CASSYSPGRPSGANVLTF
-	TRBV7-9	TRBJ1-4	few	TGTGCCAGCAGCCCAGACGCAACTAATGAAAAACTGTTTTTT	CASSPDATNEKLFF
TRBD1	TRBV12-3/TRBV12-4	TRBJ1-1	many	TGTGCCAGCAGGGTAACAGGGGGCTACGGTGAAGCTTTCTTT	CASRVTGGYGEAFF
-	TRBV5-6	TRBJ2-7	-	TGTGCCAGCAGCTTTCTCTCTGGGCGCCTCGAGCAGTACTTC	CASSFLSGRLEQYF
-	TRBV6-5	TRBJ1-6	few	TGTGCCAGCAGCCGGGGCAGCTCCTATAATTCACCCCTCCACTTT	CASSRGSSYNSPLHF
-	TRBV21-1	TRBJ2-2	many	TGTGCCAGCAGCAAAGGTCCCCTCCGGCGGGAGCTGTTTTTT	CASSKGPLRRELFF
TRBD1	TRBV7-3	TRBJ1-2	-	TGTGCCAGCAGCCCTGGACAGGGTAGCTACACCTTC	CASSPGQGSYTF